The 30 T cell receptor beta chains reported below all come from one sample, sequenced in a study of early T cells in non-severe SARS-CoV-2 infection. TCRdb re-called the 5' RACE reads through MiXCR, storing one row per CDR3 protein. The data show some 57,000 distinct CDR3 sequences, with more than 9.5% seen just once and roughly a tenth held by the top ten. Sequenced input: whole blood. All receptors derive from an adult who was a healthcare worker with PCR-confirmed SARS-CoV-2 infection or an uninfected control (not recorded which).

The chain employs TRBV6-2 or TRBV6-3 and TRBJ2-1, with TRBD1 matching 10 bases. Germline assignment: CDR1 MNHEY and CDR2 SVGEGT. CDR3 size: 13 residues. Trimming took 8 bases from V and 4 from J; bases not matched to a gene: 2. CDR3 loop: CASGTGVYNEQFF. In nucleotides, the CDR3 is TGTGCCAGCGGGACAGGGGTTTACAATGAGCAGTTCTTC.

This clonotype was detected many times. The chain carries TRBV9 and TRBJ1-2; D uncertain. This CDR3 has 14 residues. V gave up 4 bases and J gave up 1 base, with 11 bases separating them. Germline V gives CDR1 SGDLS, CDR2 YYNGEE. Here the CDR3 reads CASSPLSVNYGYTF. In DNA form, the CDR3 reads TGTGCCAGCAGCCCCCTGTCAGTTAACTATGGCTACACCTTC.

The rearrangement links TRBV12-3 or TRBV12-4 to TRBJ1-1; no definite D call. The CDR3 has 14 residues. Trimming took 6 bases from V and 1 from J, leaving 12 bases between them. In nucleotides, the CDR3 is TGTGCCAGCAGACCCCCCTGGCCGAACACTGAAGCTTTCTTT. It translates to CASRPPWPNTEAFF.

This clonotype has ten or more counts. The chain is built from TRBV11-2 and TRBJ2-3; tentative D call: TRBD2 (5 bases). This CDR3 comprises 14 residues. Trimming shortened V by 5 bases and J by 3 bases, and 12 bases separated the two germline ends. Per germline, CDR1 SGHAT and CDR2 FQNNGV. The CDR3 is CASSIGLDTDTQYF. The CDR3 nucleotides read TGTGCCAGCAGCATCGGACTTGATACAGATACGCAGTATTTT.

This clonotype appeared many times. The chain employs TRBV5-4 and TRBJ2-1, with D unclear. The CDR3 runs 15 residues. CDR1 is SGHNT and CDR2 is YYREEE in the germline V gene (reference sequence). The V end lost 2 bases, the J end lost 0 bases, and 9 bases lay between the germline ends. CDR3 protein: CASSLAASSYNEQFF. CDR3 nucleotides: TGTGCCAGCAGCTTAGCTGCCAGCTCCTACAATGAGCAGTTCTTC.

The gene calls are TRBV20-1 and TRBJ2-7; D is uncertain. V gave up 0 bases and J gave up 0 bases, with 12 bases separating them. From germline, CDR1 is DFQATT and CDR2 SNEGSKA (reference sequence). The CDR3 is made up of 15 amino acids. The CDR3 is CSARDYRRSSYEQYF. As DNA, the CDR3 is TGCAGTGCTAGAGATTACCGGCGGAGCTCCTACGAGCAGTACTTC.

This clonotype has just a few counts. The chain couples TRBV29-1 to TRBJ1-2; D ambiguous. The CDR3 runs 14 residues. Trimming shortened V by 2 bases and J by 2 bases, and 12 bases separated the two germline ends. The germline gives CDR1 SQVTM, CDR2 ANQGSEA. The CDR3 spells CSVEMADRNYGYTF. For the CDR3, the DNA is TGCAGCGTTGAAATGGCAGATAGGAACTATGGCTACACCTTC. Full variable domain (outside the CDR3, taken from reference TRBV29-1 and TRBJ1-2): SAVISQKPSRDICQRGTSLTIQCQVDSQVTMMFWYRQQPGQSLTLIATANQGSEATYESGFVIDKFPISRPNLTFSTLTVSNMSPEDSSIYLCSVEMADRNYGYTFGSGTRLTVV.

This clonotype was seen repeatedly, ten times or more. The chain uses TRBV7-3 and TRBJ2-3; either TRBD1 or TRBD2 may supply D (5 bases each). This CDR3 region has 15 residues. CDR1 SGHTA and CDR2 FQGTGA come from the germline V gene. V gave up 0 bases and J gave up 6 bases, with 13 bases separating them. CDR3 in amino acids: CASSLTGTRADTQYF. The CDR3 bases are TGTGCCAGCAGCTTAACGGGGACCAGGGCTGATACGCAGTATTTT.

This clonotype was seen ten or more times. The V gene is TRBV3-1, the J gene TRBJ1-1; tentatively, D is TRBD1 (5 bases). This CDR3 contains 17 residues. V dropped 1 base and J dropped 3 bases, with 18 bases sitting between them. Germline-derived CDR1 and CDR2 are LGHDT and YNNKEL (reference sequence). The CDR3 bases are TGTGCCAGCAGCCAAGCCCAGTGGACAATGGACGACACTGAAGCTTTCTTT. Protein product: CASSQAQWTMDDTEAFF.

The V and J genes are TRBV30 and TRBJ1-2, with 7 positions matching TRBD1. Trimming at V came to 2 bases and at J to 6 bases, leaving 9 bases not matched to a gene. This CDR3 spans 14 amino acids. CDR1 and CDR2 from the germline V gene are GTSNPN and SVGIG (reference sequence). The CDR3 DNA reads as TGTGCCTGGAGTACTGGACAGGCAATGAATGGCTACACCTTC. Protein: CAWSTGQAMNGYTF. The complete variable domain, with remaining parts taken from reference TRBV30 and TRBJ1-2, reads SQTIHQWPATLVQPVGSPLSLECTVEGTSNPNLYWYRQAAGRGLQLLFYSVGIGQISSEVPQNLSASRPQDRQFILSSKKLLLSDSGFYLCAWSTGQAMNGYTFGSGTRLTVV.

The chain joins TRBV7-3 to TRBJ2-1, with D perhaps matching TRBD1 or TRBD2 (5 bases each). Germline V gene data show CDR1 as SGHTA and CDR2 as FQGTGA. Trimming removed 1 base from V and 5 bases from J, with 12 bases in between. This CDR3 has 15 residues. For the CDR3, the DNA is TGTGCCAGCAGCTTAAGCCCGGGGACGAACAATGAGCAGTTCTTC. Protein product: CASSLSPGTNNEQFF.

This chain links TRBV12-3 or TRBV12-4 with TRBJ2-3, with D possibly TRBD1 on 5 matching bases. The CDR3 spans 14 residues. Trimming removed 1 base at V and 4 bases at J, with 9 bases between. The CDR3 loop is CASSLVRVADTQYF. In nucleotides, the CDR3 is TGTGCCAGCAGTTTAGTCAGGGTGGCAGATACGCAGTATTTT.

This clonotype was seen many times. The chain combines TRBV20-1 with TRBJ2-3, with 14 bases lining up with TRBD2. This CDR3 is built from 16 residues. CDR1 DFQATT and CDR2 SNEGSKA come from the germline V gene (reference sequence). The J segment lost 1 base and the V segment lost 5 bases, leaving 5 bases of the junction unmatched. The CDR3 is CSAPGLAGARTDTQYF. CDR3 bases: TGCAGTGCTCCGGGACTAGCGGGGGCTCGCACAGATACGCAGTATTTT.

This clonotype was seen a handful of times. The genes are TRBV5-6 and TRBJ2-7; 7 bases are a match to TRBD1. V shed 1 base, J shed 2 bases, and the junction held 6 bases outside the gene matches. Germline V lookup: CDR1 SGHDT, CDR2 YYEEEE. The length of the CDR3 is 15 residues. The CDR3 is CASSLSMGQTYEQYF. The CDR3 nucleotides are TGTGCCAGCAGCTTGAGTATGGGACAGACCTACGAGCAGTACTTC.

V and J are TRBV19 and TRBJ2-1; tentatively, D is TRBD1 (6 bases). This CDR3 has 17 residues. Germline lookup yields CDR1 LNHDA and CDR2 SQIVND (reference sequence). V was cut by 3 bases and J by 4 bases, with 19 bases left in between. The CDR3 protein is CASSMSGGQTYYNEQFF. CDR3 bases: TGTGCCAGTAGTATGTCGGGCGGACAGACTTATTACAATGAGCAGTTCTTC.

CDR3 nucleotides: TGCAGCGTTGAGGGCAATTCCTATGGCTACACCTTC. Translated, it gives CSVEGNSYGYTF. The rearrangement links TRBV29-1 to TRBJ1-2, with D unresolved. This CDR3 is built from 12 residues. Trimming shortened V by 3 bases and J by 4 bases, and 9 bases separated the two germline ends. Germline V gene data show CDR1 as SQVTM and CDR2 as ANQGSEA. Variable domain in full (rest from reference TRBV29-1 and TRBJ1-2): SAVISQKPSRDICQRGTSLTIQCQVDSQVTMMFWYRQQPGQSLTLIATANQGSEATYESGFVIDKFPISRPNLTFSTLTVSNMSPEDSSIYLCSVEGNSYGYTFGSGTRLTVV.

This clonotype appeared many times. V gene TRBV11-2 combines with J gene TRBJ2-1, with 9 positions matching TRBD1. The J segment lost 6 bases and the V segment lost 1 base, leaving 10 bases of the junction unmatched. This CDR3 spans 17 amino acids. CDR1 SGHAT and CDR2 FQNNGV come from the germline V gene. The CDR3 loop is CASSLGTRGQGFNEQFF. The DNA of the CDR3 is TGTGCCAGCAGCTTAGGAACAAGGGGACAGGGATTCAATGAGCAGTTCTTC.

This clonotype has only a few counts. V is TRBV20-1 and J is TRBJ1-2; D ambiguous. CDR1 is DFQATT, CDR2 SNEGSKA, per germline (reference sequence). The CDR3 covers 17 residues. Deletions cut 6 bases from V and 1 base from J, with 24 bases between. In DNA, the CDR3 is TGCAGTGCCACGGTAGGGCAGATCAGTGGGGTTAACTATGGCTACACCTTC. Residues: CSATVGQISGVNYGYTF.

This clonotype was counted between two and nine times. The chain links TRBV5-4 to TRBJ2-3, with D perhaps TRBD2 (6 bases). V lost 2 bases to trimming and J lost 4 bases, with 11 bases between them. The CDR3 runs to 14 residues. CDR1 SGHNT and CDR2 YYREEE come from the germline V gene (reference sequence). CDR3 region: CASSFFWGADTQYF. The CDR3 DNA follows: TGTGCCAGCAGCTTCTTCTGGGGGGCAGATACGCAGTATTTT.

This clonotype was counted only a few times. The chain recombines TRBV20-1 with TRBJ2-1, with 10 nucleotides matching TRBD2. This CDR3 has 14 amino acids. J lost 8 bases, V lost 3 bases, and 7 bases had no gene match. Germline CDR1 reads DFQATT; CDR2 reads SNEGSKA (reference sequence). Here the CDR3 DNA reads TGCAGTGCTAGCATAGCGGGGGGTCGGTATGAGCAGTTCTTC. This encodes CSASIAGGRYEQFF.

The chain joins TRBV5-4 to TRBJ1-1, with a possible D match to TRBD1 (5 bases). CDR1 is SGHNT, CDR2 YYREEE, per germline (reference sequence). The CDR3 has 18 amino acids. Trimming removed 2 bases at V and 3 bases at J, with 23 bases between. The CDR3 nucleotides are TGTGCCAGCAGCTTAGCCTTTCAGGGACTTGGCATGGACACTGAAGCTTTCTTT. Amino acid sequence: CASSLAFQGLGMDTEAFF.

The V gene is TRBV11-3, the J gene TRBJ2-1; no clear D. The germline gives CDR1 SGHNT, CDR2 YENEEA. The CDR3 spans 16 residues. Trimming took 5 bases from V and 0 from J, leaving 14 bases between them. CDR3 region: CASSPTVQYSYNEQFF. As DNA, the CDR3 is TGTGCCAGCAGCCCGACCGTACAGTACTCCTACAATGAGCAGTTCTTC.

The rearrangement links TRBV20-1 to TRBJ2-3, with 9 nucleotides matching TRBD2. This CDR3 region has 15 residues. Germline V lookup: CDR1 DFQATT, CDR2 SNEGSKA (reference sequence). The CDR3: CICGWGGGAGDTQYF. CDR3 DNA: TGCATCTGCGGTTGGGGCGGGGGGGCCGGAGATACGCAGTATTTT.

This clonotype was seen repeatedly, ten times or more. The rearrangement links TRBV19 to TRBJ2-1; 11 nucleotides match TRBD1. The CDR3 is made up of 16 amino acids. CDR1 is LNHDA and CDR2 is SQIVND in the germline V gene (reference sequence). With V trimmed by 5 bases and J by 4 bases, 7 bases remained unmatched. CDR3 DNA sequence: TGTGCCAGTAGTGGCTGGACAGGGGGCATGTACAATGAGCAGTTCTTC. Its protein is CASSGWTGGMYNEQFF.

The chain couples TRBV6-1 to TRBJ2-1; tentatively, D is TRBD2 (6 bases). Germline V CDR1 and CDR2: MNHNS, SASEGT. The ends were cut back, 4 bases at V and 3 bases at J, with 16 bases in the middle. The CDR3 runs 16 residues. The CDR3 loop reads CASSALSGTSYNEQFF. The CDR3 bases are TGTGCCAGCAGTGCCCTTAGCGGAACTAGCTACAATGAGCAGTTCTTC.

This clonotype was found a few times. The chain has TRBV9 and TRBJ2-1; 7 positions match TRBD2. Germline CDR1 SGDLS, CDR2 YYNGEE. The junction had 25 bases not matched to a gene; V was cut back by 4 bases and J by 3 bases. This CDR3 has 21 residues. The CDR3 DNA reads as TGTGCCAGCAGCCTCCGAGAGGAGATAGCGGGTTTTCGGACCCACTACAATGAGCAGTTCTTC. Its protein product is CASSLREEIAGFRTHYNEQFF.

This clonotype occurred many times. The V gene is TRBV7-3, the J gene TRBJ2-2; D is unclear. CDR3 length: 13 amino acids. Germline assignment: CDR1 SGHTA and CDR2 FQGTGA. V dropped 5 bases and J dropped 7 bases, with 11 bases sitting between them. This CDR3 reads CASSADWGGELFF. The CDR3 nucleotides are TGTGCCAGCAGCGCTGACTGGGGCGGGGAGCTGTTTTTT.

The chain carries TRBV27 and TRBJ2-7, with 7 positions matching TRBD2. This CDR3 has 13 amino acids. With 8 bases clipped from V and 2 bases from J, the junction kept 6 bases outside the gene matches. The germline V gene encodes CDR1 MNHEY and CDR2 SMNVEV (reference sequence). The DNA of the CDR3 is TGTGCCAGCGCGGGGGACGGACCCTACGAGCAGTACTTC. Its translation: CASAGDGPYEQYF.

The rearrangement links TRBV29-1 to TRBJ1-1; D is unresolved. CDR1 is SQVTM, CDR2 ANQGSEA, per germline. There are 14 residues in the CDR3. The V end lost 0 bases, the J end lost 5 bases, and 13 bases lay between the germline ends. This CDR3 is CSVEEGQTFTEAFF. For the CDR3, the DNA is TGCAGCGTTGAAGAAGGCCAGACGTTTACTGAAGCTTTCTTT.

This clonotype came up a few times. The junction departs from the called germline gene at one end, perhaps through a read error. The rearrangement links TRBV7-2 to TRBJ2-6; TRBD1 matches 7 bases. Germline CDR1 is SGHTA and CDR2 is FQGNSA. The CDR3 extends over 13 amino acids. CDR3 bases: TGTGCCAGCAGCCTCAGGGGACAGCCGTCCGTACGATTC. Amino acids: CASSLRGQPSVRF.